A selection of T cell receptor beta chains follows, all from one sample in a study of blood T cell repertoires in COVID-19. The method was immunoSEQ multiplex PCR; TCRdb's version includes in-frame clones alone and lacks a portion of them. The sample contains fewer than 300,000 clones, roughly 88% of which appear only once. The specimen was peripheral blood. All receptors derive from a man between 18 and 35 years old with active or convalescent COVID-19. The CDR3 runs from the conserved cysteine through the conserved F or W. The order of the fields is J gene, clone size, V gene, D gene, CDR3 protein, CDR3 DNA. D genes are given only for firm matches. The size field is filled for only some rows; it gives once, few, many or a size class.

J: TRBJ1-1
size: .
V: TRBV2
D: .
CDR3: CASSDGGGTEAFF
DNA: TGTGCCAGCAGTGATGGCGGGGGCACTGAAGCTTTCTTT

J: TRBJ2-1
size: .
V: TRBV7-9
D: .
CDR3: CASSSPREQFF
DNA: TGTGCCAGCAGCTCCCCCCGTGAGCAGTTCTTC

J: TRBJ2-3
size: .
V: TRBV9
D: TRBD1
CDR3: CASSAGTATDTQYF
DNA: TGTGCCAGCAGCGCAGGGACAGCCACAGATACGCAGTATTTT

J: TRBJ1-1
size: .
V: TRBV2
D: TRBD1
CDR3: CASSTTGVGTEAFF
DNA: TGTGCCAGCAGTACAACAGGGGTGGGCACTGAAGCTTTCTTT

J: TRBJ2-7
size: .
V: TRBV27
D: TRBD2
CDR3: CASSTLAGSEQYF
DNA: TGTGCCAGCAGTACCCTAGCGGGGAGCGAGCAGTACTTC

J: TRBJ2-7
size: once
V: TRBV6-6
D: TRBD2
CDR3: CASSYPGRGYEQYF
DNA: TGTGCCAGCAGTTACCCGGGGCGGGGGTACGAGCAGTACTTC

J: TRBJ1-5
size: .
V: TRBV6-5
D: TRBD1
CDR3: CASMGPTGLNQPQHF
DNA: TGTGCCAGCATGGGTCCGACAGGGCTCAATCAGCCCCAGCATTTT

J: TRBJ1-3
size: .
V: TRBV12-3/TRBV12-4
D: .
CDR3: CASRPTAGNTIYF
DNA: TGTGCCAGTCGACCCACTGCAGGGAACACCATATATTTT

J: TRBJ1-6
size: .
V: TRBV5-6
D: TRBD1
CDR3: CASSSGQGRNSPLHF
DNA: TGTGCCAGCAGCAGTGGACAGGGGAGGAATTCACCCCTCCACTTT

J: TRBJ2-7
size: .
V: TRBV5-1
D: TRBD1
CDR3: CASSLLTTGYEQYF
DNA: TGCGCCAGCAGTCTCCTCACGACAGGGTACGAGCAGTACTTC

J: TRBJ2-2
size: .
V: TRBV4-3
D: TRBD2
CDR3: CASSQDWASGGLSTGELFF
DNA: TGCGCCAGCAGCCAAGACTGGGCTAGCGGGGGGTTGTCGACCGGGGAGCTGTTTTTT

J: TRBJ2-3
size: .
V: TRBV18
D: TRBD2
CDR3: CASSEALAGGDTQYF
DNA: TGTGCCAGCTCAGAGGCGCTAGCGGGGGGAGATACGCAGTATTTT

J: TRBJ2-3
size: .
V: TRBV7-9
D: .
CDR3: CASSFGSTSTDTQYF
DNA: TGTGCCAGCAGTTTCGGTAGTACTAGCACAGATACGCAGTATTTT

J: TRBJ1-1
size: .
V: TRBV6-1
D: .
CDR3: CASSVPPARARYTEAFF
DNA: TGTGCCAGCAGTGTGCCCCCGGCCAGGGCTAGGTACACTGAAGCTTTCTTT

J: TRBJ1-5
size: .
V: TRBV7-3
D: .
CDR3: CASSSSGSNQPQHF
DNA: TGTGCCAGCAGTTCAAGCGGGAGCAATCAGCCCCAGCATTTT

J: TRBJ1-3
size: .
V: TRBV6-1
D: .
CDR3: CASSAGTLVRNSGNTIYF
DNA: TGTGCCAGCAGTGCCGGGACATTGGTCAGAAACTCTGGAAACACCATATATTTT

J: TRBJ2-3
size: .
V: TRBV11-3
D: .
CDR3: CASSLQGLDTQYF
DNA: TGTGCCAGCAGCTTACAAGGACTAGATACGCAGTATTTT

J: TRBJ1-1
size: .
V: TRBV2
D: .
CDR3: CASGSGGQVHRPEAFF
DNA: TGTGCCAGCGGAAGTGGTGGACAAGTACACAGACCAGAAGCTTTCTTT

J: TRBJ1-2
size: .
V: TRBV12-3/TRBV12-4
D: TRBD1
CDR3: CASSAQGVGYTF
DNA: TGTGCCAGCAGTGCACAGGGGGTTGGCTACACCTTC

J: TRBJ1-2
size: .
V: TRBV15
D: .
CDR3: CATSRDLNYGYTF
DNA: TGTGCCACCAGCAGAGACTTGAACTATGGCTACACCTTC

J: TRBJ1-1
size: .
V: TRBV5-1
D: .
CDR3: CASSPGLFPDTEAFF
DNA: TGCGCCAGCAGCCCAGGACTCTTCCCGGACACTGAAGCTTTCTTT

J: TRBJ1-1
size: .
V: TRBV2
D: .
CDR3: CASSPRGFAFF
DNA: TGTGCCAGCAGTCCTCGCGGGTTCGCTTTCTTT

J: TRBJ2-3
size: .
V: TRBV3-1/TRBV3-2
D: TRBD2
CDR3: CASSQDLGLGDNTDTQYF
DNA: TGTGCCAGCAGCCAAGATTTGGGACTAGGAGACAACACAGATACGCAGTATTTT

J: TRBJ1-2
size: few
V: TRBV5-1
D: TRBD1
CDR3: CASSLTQGAGGYTF
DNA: TGCGCCAGCAGCTTGACCCAGGGGGCGGGTGGCTACACCTTC

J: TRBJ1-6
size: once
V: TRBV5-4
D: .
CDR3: CASSYRELDNSPLHF
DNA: TGTGCCAGCAGCTACCGGGAACTGGATAATTCACCCCTCCACTTT

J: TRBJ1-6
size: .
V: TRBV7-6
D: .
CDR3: CASSLGGRSSPLHF
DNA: TGTGCCAGCAGCTTAGGGGGCCGAAGTTCACCCCTCCACTTT

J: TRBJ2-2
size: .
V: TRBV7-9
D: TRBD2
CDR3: CASQPGLARIGELFF
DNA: TGTGCCAGCCAACCGGGACTAGCGAGGATCGGGGAGCTGTTTTTT

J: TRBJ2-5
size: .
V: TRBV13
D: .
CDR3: CASSSTLRGETQYF
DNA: TGTGCCAGCAGCTCGACACTGAGAGGGGAGACCCAGTACTTC

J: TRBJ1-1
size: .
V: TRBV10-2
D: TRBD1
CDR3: CASRLITGGYTEAFF
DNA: TGCGCCAGCAGACTGATAACAGGGGGGTACACTGAAGCTTTCTTT

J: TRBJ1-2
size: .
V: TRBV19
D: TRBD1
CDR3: CASSITTGGVNYGYTF
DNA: TGTGCCAGTAGTATAACGACAGGGGGCGTTAACTATGGCTACACCTTC

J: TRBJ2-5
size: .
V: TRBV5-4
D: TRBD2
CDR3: CASSPGLAGGLVETQYF
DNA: TGTGCCAGCAGCCCGGGACTAGCGGGGGGGCTAGTCGAGACCCAGTACTTC

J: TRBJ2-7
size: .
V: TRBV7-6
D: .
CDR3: CASSPVQGYEQYF
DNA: TGTGCCAGCAGCCCAGTACAGGGATACGAGCAGTACTTC

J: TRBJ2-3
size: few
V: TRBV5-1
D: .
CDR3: CASSSRGARDTQYF
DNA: TGCGCCAGCAGCTCACGGGGGGCCAGGGATACGCAGTATTTT

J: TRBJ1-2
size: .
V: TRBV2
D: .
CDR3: CASSLTGASNYGYTF
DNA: TGTGCCAGCAGTTTAACAGGCGCCTCTAACTATGGCTACACCTTC

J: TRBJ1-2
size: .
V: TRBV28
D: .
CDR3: CASKELAGGDYGYTF
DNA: TGTGCCAGCAAAGAGTTAGCGGGGGGCGACTATGGCTACACCTTC

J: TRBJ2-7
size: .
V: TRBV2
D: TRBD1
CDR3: CASVGQGKFEQYF
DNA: TGTGCCAGCGTAGGACAGGGGAAGTTCGAGCAGTACTTC

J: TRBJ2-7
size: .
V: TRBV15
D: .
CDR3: CATSRDLTGSYEQYF
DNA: TGTGCCACCAGCAGAGATCTTACAGGGTCCTACGAGCAGTACTTC

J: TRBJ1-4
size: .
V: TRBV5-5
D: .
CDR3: CASRPYVGAPNEKLFF
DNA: TGTGCCAGCAGACCTTATGTAGGGGCCCCCAATGAAAAACTGTTTTTT

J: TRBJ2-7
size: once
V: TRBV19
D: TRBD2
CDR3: CASTPGGVPAYEQYF
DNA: TGTGCCAGTACCCCTGGGGGGGTTCCAGCCTACGAGCAGTACTTC

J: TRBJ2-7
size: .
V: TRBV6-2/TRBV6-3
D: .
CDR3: CASSYLRYEQYF
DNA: TGTGCCAGCAGTTACCTTCGCTACGAGCAGTACTTC

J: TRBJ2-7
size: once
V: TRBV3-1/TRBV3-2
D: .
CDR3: CASSQGSRSYEQYF
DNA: TGTGCCAGCAGCCAAGGTTCACGGAGCTACGAGCAGTACTTC

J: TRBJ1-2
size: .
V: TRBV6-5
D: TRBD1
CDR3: CASNPTGVRYGYTF
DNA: TGTGCCAGCAACCCCACAGGGGTTAGGTATGGCTACACCTTC

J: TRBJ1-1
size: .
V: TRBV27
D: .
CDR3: CASSLSPQMNTEAFF
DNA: TGTGCCAGCAGTTTATCGCCCCAGATGAACACTGAAGCTTTCTTT

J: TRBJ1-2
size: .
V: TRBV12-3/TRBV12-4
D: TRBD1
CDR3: CASSFRGNYGYTF
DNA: TGTGCCAGCAGTTTCAGGGGGAACTATGGCTACACCTTC

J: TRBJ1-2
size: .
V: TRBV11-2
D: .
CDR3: CASSLSGGGYGYTF
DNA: TGTGCCAGCAGCTTAAGTGGGGGCGGCTATGGCTACACCTTC

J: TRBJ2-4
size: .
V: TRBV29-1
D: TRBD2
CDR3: CSVVGPGGAKNIQYF
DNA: TGCAGCGTTGTGGGACCGGGGGGGGCCAAAAACATTCAGTACTTC

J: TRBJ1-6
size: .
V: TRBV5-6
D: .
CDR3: CASSLTVNSPLHF
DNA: TGTGCCAGCAGCTTGACAGTAAATTCACCCCTCCACTTT

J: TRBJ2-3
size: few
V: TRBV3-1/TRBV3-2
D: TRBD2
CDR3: CASSPGLAGGLATDTQYF
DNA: TGTGCCAGCAGCCCAGGACTAGCGGGGGGTCTAGCCACAGATACGCAGTATTTT

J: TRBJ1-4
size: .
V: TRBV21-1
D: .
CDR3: CASSKGITGWEKLFF
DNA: TGTGCCAGCAGCAAAGGTATTACAGGATGGGAAAAACTGTTTTTT